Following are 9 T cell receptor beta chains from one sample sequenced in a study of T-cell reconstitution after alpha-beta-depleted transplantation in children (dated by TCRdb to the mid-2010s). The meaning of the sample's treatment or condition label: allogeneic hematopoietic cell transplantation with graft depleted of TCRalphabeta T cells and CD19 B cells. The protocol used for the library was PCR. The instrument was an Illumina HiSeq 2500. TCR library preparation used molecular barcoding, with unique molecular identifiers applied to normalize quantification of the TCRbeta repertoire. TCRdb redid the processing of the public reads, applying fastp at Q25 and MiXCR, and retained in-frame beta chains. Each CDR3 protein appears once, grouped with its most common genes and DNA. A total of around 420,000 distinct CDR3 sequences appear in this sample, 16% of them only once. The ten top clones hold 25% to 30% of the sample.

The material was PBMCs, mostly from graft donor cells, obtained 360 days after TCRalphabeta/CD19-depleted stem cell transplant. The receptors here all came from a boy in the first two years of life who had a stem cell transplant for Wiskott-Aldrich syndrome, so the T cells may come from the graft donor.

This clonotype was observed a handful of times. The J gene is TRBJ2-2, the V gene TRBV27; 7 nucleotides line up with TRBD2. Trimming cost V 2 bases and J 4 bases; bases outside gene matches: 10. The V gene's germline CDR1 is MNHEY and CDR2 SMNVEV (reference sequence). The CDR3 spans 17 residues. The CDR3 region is CASSLPLGEGGTGELFF. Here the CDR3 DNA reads TGTGCCAGCAGTTTACCCCTTGGGGAGGGCGGCACCGGGGAGCTGTTTTTT.

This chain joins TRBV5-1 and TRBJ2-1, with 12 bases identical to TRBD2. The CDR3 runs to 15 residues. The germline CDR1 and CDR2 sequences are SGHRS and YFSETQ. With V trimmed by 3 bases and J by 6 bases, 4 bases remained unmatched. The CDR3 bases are TGCGCCAGCAGCTACGGACTAGCGGGACCCAATGAGCAGTTCTTC. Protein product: CASSYGLAGPNEQFF.

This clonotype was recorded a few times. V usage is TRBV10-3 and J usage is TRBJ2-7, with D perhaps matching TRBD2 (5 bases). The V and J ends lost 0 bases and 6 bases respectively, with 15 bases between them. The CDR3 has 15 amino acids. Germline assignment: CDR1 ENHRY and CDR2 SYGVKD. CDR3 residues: CAISESAGEYAEQYF. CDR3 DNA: TGTGCCATCAGTGAGTCCGCCGGGGAGTACGCCGAGCAGTACTTC.

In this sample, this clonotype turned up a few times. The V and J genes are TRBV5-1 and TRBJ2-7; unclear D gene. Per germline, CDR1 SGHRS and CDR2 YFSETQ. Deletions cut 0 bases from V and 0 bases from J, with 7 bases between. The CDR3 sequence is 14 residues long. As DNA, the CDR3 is TGCGCCAGCAGCTTGGAGCTCATCTCCTACGAGCAGTACTTC. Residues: CASSLELISYEQYF.

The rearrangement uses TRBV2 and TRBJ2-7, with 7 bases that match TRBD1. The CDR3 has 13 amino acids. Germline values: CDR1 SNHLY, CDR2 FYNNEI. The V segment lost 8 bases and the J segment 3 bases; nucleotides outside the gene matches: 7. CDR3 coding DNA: TGTGCCAGCGTAAAGGACAGGAACTACGAGCAGTACTTC. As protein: CASVKDRNYEQYF. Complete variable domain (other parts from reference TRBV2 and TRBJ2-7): EPEVTQTPSHQVTQMGQEVILRCVPISNHLYFYWYRQILGQKVEFLVSFYNNEISEKSEIFDDQFSVERPDGSNFTLKIRSTKLEDSAMYFCASVKDRNYEQYFGPGTRLTVT.

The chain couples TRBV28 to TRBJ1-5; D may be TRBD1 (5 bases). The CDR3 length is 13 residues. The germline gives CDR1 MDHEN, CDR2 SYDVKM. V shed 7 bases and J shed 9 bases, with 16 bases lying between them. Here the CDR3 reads CASTLTVQGPQHF. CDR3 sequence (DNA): TGTGCCAGCACCTTGACGGTCCAGGGGCCCCAGCATTTT. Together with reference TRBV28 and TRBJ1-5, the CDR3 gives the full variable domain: DVKVTQSSRYLVKRTGEKVFLECVQDMDHENMFWYRQDPGLGLRLIYFSYDVKMKEKGDIPEGYSVSREKKERFSLILESASTNQTSMYLCASTLTVQGPQHFGDGTRLSIL.

CDR3 in amino acids: CSASPGFRGNIQYF. The CDR3 region has the DNA TGCAGTGCTAGTCCCGGCTTTCGGGGAAACATTCAGTACTTC. The chain uses TRBV20-1 and TRBJ2-4; D possibly corresponds to TRBD2 (5 bases). Looked up from germline, CDR1 is DFQATT and CDR2 is SNEGSKA (reference sequence). There are 14 residues in the CDR3. V was clipped by 3 bases and J by 6 bases, with 15 bases between them.

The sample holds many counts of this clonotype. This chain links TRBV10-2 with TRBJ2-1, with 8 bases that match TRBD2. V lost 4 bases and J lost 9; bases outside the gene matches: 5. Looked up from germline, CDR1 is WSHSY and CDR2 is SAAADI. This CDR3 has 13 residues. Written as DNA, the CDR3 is TGCGCCAGCAGTGCGGGTCTAGCGGGTGAGCAGTTCTTC. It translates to CASSAGLAGEQFF.

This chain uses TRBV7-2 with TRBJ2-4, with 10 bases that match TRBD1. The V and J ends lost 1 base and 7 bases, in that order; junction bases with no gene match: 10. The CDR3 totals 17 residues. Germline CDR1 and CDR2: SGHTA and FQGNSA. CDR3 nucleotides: TGTGCCAGCAGCTTAGTGGGTTCGCCGGGACAGGGGAACATTCAGTACTTC. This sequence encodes CASSLVGSPGQGNIQYF.